The 6 T cell receptor beta chains below all came from one sample that was sequenced in a study of CD8 T cells in Susac syndrome. RNA amounts of roughly 0.5 to 1 ug underwent reverse transcription with random hexamers. TCRdb reanalysed the immunoSEQ multiplex PCR reads using MiXCR and keeps one entry per CDR3 protein. The sample includes 150,000 to 200,000 distinct CDR3 sequences, roughly 93% of them seen just once. The sample taken for sequencing was CD4+ T cells from PBMCs. The receptors derive from a human donor in good health.

V and J are TRBV7-9 and TRBJ1-5, with D possibly matching TRBD1 (6 bases). From germline, CDR1 is SEHNR and CDR2 FQNEAQ (reference sequence). Trimming removed 4 bases from V and 0 bases from J, with 10 bases in between. The CDR3 consists of 15 residues. CDR3 sequence reads: CASSSGADSNQPQHF. CDR3 coding DNA: TGTGCCAGCAGCTCAGGGGCGGATAGCAATCAGCCCCAGCATTTT.

This chain links TRBV2 with TRBJ2-1; the D call may be TRBD1 or TRBD2 (5 bases each). Trimming left V 2 bases short and J 7 bases short, with 12 bases between. CDR1 is SNHLY, CDR2 FYNNEI, per germline. CDR3 length: 14 amino acids. Written as DNA, the CDR3 is TGTGCCAGCAGTGAAAGGTGGGACGTTAATGAGCAGTTCTTC. Its translation is CASSERWDVNEQFF.

CDR3 residues: CASSQGGSAYEQYF. The CDR3 bases are TGCGCCAGCAGCCAGGGGGGGTCCGCCTACGAGCAGTACTTC. This rearrangement joins TRBV5-1 to TRBJ2-7, with D perhaps assigned TRBD1 or TRBD2 (7 bases each). Germline CDR1 reads SGHRS; CDR2 reads YFSETQ. The CDR3 has 14 residues. Between the trimmed V and J ends, which lost 4 bases and 2 bases, there was a span of 13 bases.

The chain couples TRBV20-1 to TRBJ2-3, with 8 nucleotides matching TRBD2. V gave up 3 bases and J gave up 6 bases; unmatched junction bases: 8. Germline loops: CDR1 DFQATT, CDR2 SNEGSKA (reference sequence). The CDR3 consists of 14 residues. DNA of the CDR3: TGCAGTGCTAGGTCAGCGGGGGCGGCGGATACGCAGTATTTT. It translates to CSARSAGAADTQYF.

This rearrangement joins TRBV4-2 to TRBJ1-4; TRBD1 is a possible D gene (5 bases). Germline CDR1 and CDR2: LGHNA and YNFKEQ. CDR3 length: 17 residues. V dropped 3 bases and J dropped 0 bases, with 14 bases sitting between them. The CDR3 DNA is TGTGCCAGCAGCCAGACAGACTGGATTGCAACTAATGAAAAACTGTTTTTT. Translation: CASSQTDWIATNEKLFF.

This sequence joins TRBV28 and TRBJ2-4, with 7 bases matching TRBD2. J lost 5 bases, V lost 8 bases, and 15 bases had no gene match. Germline V gene lookup returns CDR1 MDHEN and CDR2 SYDVKM. This CDR3 comprises 16 residues. The CDR3 region has the DNA TGTGCCAGCGGGGAAGCGTCTAGCGGCCATCAAAACATTCAGTACTTC. Its translation: CASGEASSGHQNIQYF.